Listed below are T cell receptor beta chains from one sample, sequenced in a study of shared clonotypes between healthy human individuals. The data were produced by immunoSEQ multiplex PCR, yet TCRdb's version contains in-frame clones alone and is incomplete. Here the sample spans around 510,000 clones, approximately 95% being singletons. Sequenced: naive CD4+ T cells sorted from blood. The receptors come from a woman aged 25 to 45 in good health. The conserved cysteine and the conserved F or W are not part of the CDR3 here. Size is omitted from some rows. Given values are once, few, many or a class for expanded clones.

cdr3_aa,v_call,j_call,clone_size
ASSQLFIVGEQF,TRBV4-1,TRBJ2-1,-
ASRPTSGRATEEF,TRBV2,TRBJ2-1,-
ASSLFGTGVDFYSNQPQH,TRBV28,TRBJ1-5,-
ASSARLFNEQF,TRBV19,TRBJ2-1,-
ASSLGGGNEKLF,TRBV28,TRBJ1-4,once
ASSQDPGRRSYNEQF,TRBV14,TRBJ2-1,once
ASSLAGEGYNEQF,TRBV5-1,TRBJ2-1,-
ASRAAARTGELF,TRBV27,TRBJ2-2,-
ASSPTTGASTDTQY,TRBV18,TRBJ2-3,-
ASSILKTSPELVYNEQF,TRBV19,TRBJ2-1,-
ASSLTTSHYEQY,TRBV6-6,-,-
ASKPGGYEQY,TRBV28,-,-
ASSTPGQGTGYEQY,TRBV28,TRBJ2-7,-
ASSNGGREQY,TRBV6-1,TRBJ2-7,-
ASSMGAAQETQY,TRBV5-4,TRBJ2-5,-
ASGYSYNEQF,TRBV2,TRBJ2-1,-
ASSLEWDSYNEQF,TRBV7-6,TRBJ2-1,-
AWTHGTYPYEQY,TRBV30,TRBJ2-7,-
ASSRTSGPYEQY,TRBV5-1,TRBJ2-7,few
ASTHTSTNTGELF,TRBV27,TRBJ2-2,-
ASSSTSGYEQY,TRBV5-8,TRBJ2-7,-
ASSPRDGPAEQY,TRBV18,TRBJ2-7,-
ASSDTGDLNYGYT,TRBV27,TRBJ1-2,-
ATGSVEGTDTQY,TRBV19,TRBJ2-3,once
ASATRQGRNQPQH,TRBV19,TRBJ1-5,-
ASTLHLSGNTIY,TRBV6-1,TRBJ1-3,-
ASSLDRGSNQPQH,TRBV19,TRBJ1-5,-
ASRRDFSYEQY,TRBV2,TRBJ2-7,-
TSSVSGNNQPQH,TRBV2,TRBJ1-5,-
ASSGQGVSGYT,TRBV6-1,TRBJ1-2,-
ASRDSFSSNQPQH,TRBV2,TRBJ1-5,-
ASSVTSGSGWNEQF,TRBV9,TRBJ2-1,-
ASSKTGGKFLGYEQY,TRBV28,TRBJ2-7,-
ASSIDLLGIYGYT,TRBV19,TRBJ1-2,-
ASSARLAGYNEQF,TRBV28,TRBJ2-1,-
ASSLVTSSQETQY,TRBV7-2,TRBJ2-5,-
ASTPGLVGPYEQY,TRBV5-1,TRBJ2-7,-
ASTAWTSGYEQY,TRBV5-5,TRBJ2-7,once
ASSQEVGGFSYEQY,TRBV4-2,TRBJ2-7,-
ASSLAQAERAF,TRBV7-9,TRBJ1-1,-
ASSYGQERTDTQY,TRBV5-1,TRBJ2-3,once
ASSTTGATNYGYT,TRBV19,TRBJ1-2,-
ASSLSRAVTQY,TRBV7-9,TRBJ2-5,-
SAAGTDSGNTIY,TRBV29-1,TRBJ1-3,-
ASSLPDTGELF,TRBV5-1,TRBJ2-2,few
ATSRGQESSYEQY,TRBV15,TRBJ2-7,-
ASSLSVEAF,TRBV28,TRBJ1-1,once
ASSGGLAGPYNEQF,TRBV28,TRBJ2-1,-
ASSLPEYSNQPQH,TRBV28,TRBJ1-5,-
ASSLSVNPDTDTQY,TRBV7-3,TRBJ2-3,once
ASSFGDRSTDTQY,TRBV7-9,TRBJ2-3,-
ASSIRLLGEAF,TRBV27,TRBJ1-1,-
ASSLGLDPHTDTQY,TRBV11-3,TRBJ2-3,-
ASSPGTGFPAF,TRBV6-5,TRBJ1-1,-
ASTRVGGRSSGNTIY,TRBV28,TRBJ1-3,-
ASSLANRAAEAF,TRBV5-6,TRBJ1-1,-
ASSVGQLGLYEQY,TRBV10-1,TRBJ2-7,-
ASSTTSGNYNEQF,TRBV19,TRBJ2-1,-